Following are 18 T cell receptor beta chains from one sample sequenced in a study of beta chain features in type 1 diabetes listed by TCRdb under 2018. Library preparation employed the immunoSEQ multiplex PCR assay. The entire isolated RNA was reverse transcribed using the High Capacity cDNA Reverse Transcription Kit, and thus expressed TCRB transcripts were sequenced. This immuneACCESS table, as held by TCRdb, lists in-frame sequences with V and J called but not all clones. Of the missing ones, under half trace to an unresolved V gene in checked studies; the others have no known cause. Within this sample are 300,000 to 400,000 clones, with around an eighth of them counted one time only. In total, the top ten clones hold approximately 0.015% of the sample. Sample: naive CD4+ T cells from blood. Read against the paper, the sample's cell subset or site label means: true naive CD4+ T cells. The receptor set was obtained from a young man in good health.

J is TRBJ1-1 and V is TRBV30; 8 nucleotides agree with TRBD1. This CDR3 has 13 residues. The junction had 3 bases not matched to a gene; V was cut back by 5 bases and J by 1 base. Germline V lookup: CDR1 GTSNPN, CDR2 SVGIG (reference sequence). The CDR3 reads CAWRTGRNTEAFF. As DNA, the CDR3 is TGTGCCTGGCGGACAGGGAGGAACACTGAAGCTTTCTTT.

This clone was seen at least ten times. J is TRBJ2-3 and V is TRBV14; the D is unclear. V was cut by 5 bases and J by 0 bases, with 9 bases left in between. This CDR3 has 14 residues. In germline, CDR1 is SGHDN, CDR2 FVKESK. The CDR3 here is CASSIYWSTDTQYF. For the CDR3, the DNA is TGTGCCAGCAGCATATACTGGAGCACAGATACGCAGTATTTT.

To note about this clone: The same CDR3 arises from other DNA sequences in this sample as well. The gene calls are TRBV29-1 and TRBJ1-2; D uncertain. This CDR3 is 11 amino acids long. Between the trimmed V and J ends, which lost 5 bases and 2 bases, there was a span of 6 bases. CDR1 is SQVTM and CDR2 is ANQGSEA in the germline V gene. As DNA, the CDR3 is TGCAGCGTTCGTCAGAACTATGGCTACACCTTC. It translates to CSVRQNYGYTF.

This clone was found a few times. The chain is built from TRBV9 and TRBJ2-3; D gene ambiguous. Trimming pared 0 bases from V and 0 bases from J, leaving 5 bases between. CDR1 and CDR2 from the germline V gene are SGDLS and YYNGEE. CDR3 length: 14 amino acids. CDR3 DNA: TGTGCCAGCAGCGTAGCTTCCAGCACAGATACGCAGTATTTT. Protein product: CASSVASSTDTQYF.

This clone was detected a few times. The chain uses TRBV27 and TRBJ2-7, with 7 bases aligning to TRBD2. The CDR3 extends over 14 amino acids. CDR1 is MNHEY and CDR2 is SMNVEV in the germline V gene (reference sequence). V dropped 4 bases and J dropped 2; count of bases not matched to a gene: 5. The CDR3 bases are TGTGCCAGCAGTTACCTGACTAGCCCCTACGAGCAGTACTTC. It specifies CASSYLTSPYEQYF.

The V gene is TRBV6-1, the J gene TRBJ1-2, with D possibly matching TRBD1 (5 bases). The germline V gene encodes CDR1 MNHNS and CDR2 SASEGT. Trimming cost V 8 bases and J 0 bases, with 13 bases left between them. The CDR3 consists of 14 residues. The CDR3 loop is CASVSGGANYGYTF. CDR3 in DNA: TGTGCCAGCGTTAGCGGGGGAGCTAACTATGGCTACACCTTC.

The chain is built from TRBV7-9 and TRBJ2-1; D is perhaps TRBD2 (5 bases). The germline V and J ends were trimmed by 1 base and 2 bases, with 9 bases remaining between them. Germline loops: CDR1 SEHNR, CDR2 FQNEAQ (reference sequence). This CDR3 contains 15 residues. CDR3 DNA sequence: TGTGCCAGCAGCTTAGTTGGAGGCCCCTACAATGAGCAGTTCTTC. Translation gives CASSLVGGPYNEQFF.

The chain uses TRBV5-6 and TRBJ2-7, with 7 bases aligning to TRBD1. CDR1 and CDR2 (germline): SGHDT, YYEEEE. This CDR3 has 12 residues. J gave up 9 bases and V 4 bases, and 7 bases lay outside the gene matches. CDR3 nucleotide sequence: TGTGCCAGCAGCGCCGACAGGGTTCGGCAGTACTTC. Protein sequence: CASSADRVRQYF.

The rearrangement uses TRBV28 and TRBJ1-1, with D maybe TRBD1 (6 bases). Per germline, CDR1 MDHEN and CDR2 SYDVKM. The CDR3 is made up of 15 amino acids. Trimming removed 6 bases at V and 4 bases at J, with 18 bases between. The DNA of the CDR3 is TGTGCCAGCAGACCGACGAACAGGGAAAGCACTGAAGCTTTCTTT. It is translated as CASRPTNRESTEAFF. The full variable domain, completed using reference TRBV28 and TRBJ1-1, is DVKVTQSSRYLVKRTGEKVFLECVQDMDHENMFWYRQDPGLGLRLIYFSYDVKMKEKGDIPEGYSVSREKKERFSLILESASTNQTSMYLCASRPTNRESTEAFFGQGTRLTVV.

The rearrangement joins TRBV28 to TRBJ2-7, with 8 positions matching TRBD2. The CDR3 length is 14 residues. Looked up from germline, CDR1 is MDHEN and CDR2 is SYDVKM. V lost 2 bases to trimming and J lost 3 bases; unmatched junction nucleotides: 3. This CDR3 reads CASSLAGGFYEQYF. The CDR3 region has the DNA TGTGCCAGCAGTTTAGCGGGAGGATTCTACGAGCAGTACTTC. Full variable domain (missing parts from reference TRBV28 and TRBJ2-7): DVKVTQSSRYLVKRTGEKVFLECVQDMDHENMFWYRQDPGLGLRLIYFSYDVKMKEKGDIPEGYSVSREKKERFSLILESASTNQTSMYLCASSLAGGFYEQYFGPGTRLTVT.

This clone has at least ten counts. The chain has TRBV29-1 and TRBJ2-1; D possibly corresponds to TRBD1 (5 bases). V lost 6 bases and J lost 4, with 10 bases in between. The germline V gene encodes CDR1 SQVTM and CDR2 ANQGSEA. The CDR3 length is 12 residues. DNA for the CDR3: TGCAGCGTCGGACAACGTTACAATGAGCAGTTCTTC. Translating gives CSVGQRYNEQFF.

The V and J genes are TRBV7-2 and TRBJ2-4; tentative D call: TRBD2 (7 bases). The CDR3 extends over 18 amino acids. Germline CDR1 is SGHTA and CDR2 is FQGNSA. With 5 bases removed from V and 7 bases from J, the gap between germline ends came to 27 bases. CDR3 DNA: TGTGCCAGCAGCCGGGGGGTGATGGGCCGGGGGCGATGGAACATTCAGTACTTC. Its protein product is CASSRGVMGRGRWNIQYF. The whole variable domain, remainder taken from reference TRBV7-2 and TRBJ2-4, is GAGVSQSPSNKVTEKGKDVELRCDPISGHTALYWYRQSLGQGLEFLIYFQGNSAPDKSGLPSDRFSAERTGGSVSTLTIQRTQQEDSAVYLCASSRGVMGRGRWNIQYFGAGTRLSVL.

This clone was seen a few times. The genes are TRBV9 and TRBJ1-2; the D gene is possibly TRBD1 (5 bases). Germline V lookup: CDR1 SGDLS, CDR2 YYNGEE. V was cut by 0 bases and J by 4 bases, with 16 bases left in between. The length of the CDR3 is 16 residues. CDR3 region: CASSVGSRVGFYGYTF. Here the CDR3 DNA reads TGTGCCAGCAGCGTAGGCAGCAGGGTTGGTTTCTATGGCTACACCTTC.

This clone was counted only a few times. The chain employs TRBV19 and TRBJ2-2, with 10 bases matching TRBD2. The trim removed 4 bases at V and 3 bases at J, leaving 5 bases unmatched. The CDR3 totals 16 residues. Germline CDR1 reads LNHDA; CDR2 reads SQIVND (reference sequence). The CDR3 DNA is TGTGCCAGTAGTACTAGCGGGAGTTTGTACACCGGGGAGCTGTTTTTT. Protein sequence: CASSTSGSLYTGELFF.

This clone was recorded at least ten times. The CDR3 region has the DNA TGCAGCGTTGGAAGATCGGGGATCGGCTACACCTTC. Amino acids: CSVGRSGIGYTF. The chain recombines TRBV29-1 with TRBJ1-2; D remains unclear. CDR3 length equals 12 residues. The germline V gene has CDR1 SQVTM and CDR2 ANQGSEA. Trimming pared 4 bases from V and 8 bases from J, leaving 14 bases between.

This chain links TRBV5-1 with TRBJ1-1; 12 positions match TRBD1. The CDR3 loop spans 17 amino acids. V was clipped by 4 bases and J by 0 bases; unmatched bases: 7. Germline V gene data show CDR1 as SGHRS and CDR2 as YFSETQ. Here the CDR3 reads CASSLQGTGGLNTEAFF. In DNA, the CDR3 is TGCGCCAGCAGCCTGCAAGGGACAGGGGGCCTGAACACTGAAGCTTTCTTT.

This clone was seen a few times. The chain couples TRBV11-1 to TRBJ1-6, with D hard to call. With 1 base removed from V and 7 bases from J, the gap between germline ends came to 14 bases. This CDR3 spans 16 amino acids. The germline V gene encodes CDR1 SGHAT and CDR2 FQDESV (reference sequence). The CDR3 bases are TGTGCCAGCAGCTTAGGACATCACGGCGGGAATTCACCCCTCCACTTT. Amino acid sequence: CASSLGHHGGNSPLHF.

A few counts support this clone. V and J are TRBV18 and TRBJ2-2, with 9 nucleotides matching TRBD1. Germline V CDR1 and CDR2: KGHSH, LQKENI. This CDR3 is 16 amino acids long. Unmatched junction bases numbered 6, after V lost 4 bases and J lost 3 bases. The CDR3 sequence: CASSRTGGADTGELFF. The CDR3 DNA reads TGTGCCAGCTCACGAACAGGGGGCGCAGACACCGGGGAGCTGTTTTTT.